These 16 T cell receptor beta chains came from one sample sequenced in a study of T cell changes during pregnancy in multiple sclerosis. The assay was immunoSEQ multiplex PCR, and TCRdb's table has in-frame clones only and misses some. This sample has tens of thousands of clones; nearly 95% occur once, and the top ten carry about 0.9%. The sample here was peripheral blood, taken in the first trimester of pregnancy. The receptors come from a female donor with multiple sclerosis, enrolled in a pregnancy study.

This clone is a singleton in its sample. The genes are TRBV9 and TRBJ1-4; 9 nucleotides agree with TRBD1. The V and J ends lost 4 bases and 8 bases, in that order; junction bases with no gene match: 18. The germline V gene encodes CDR1 SGDLS and CDR2 YYNGEE. CDR3 length: 18 residues. The CDR3 reads CASSPRQGGGGKLEKLFF. The CDR3 DNA follows: TGTGCCAGCAGCCCACGACAGGGGGGAGGCGGAAAATTGGAAAAACTGTTTTTT.

The rearrangement links TRBV4-3 to TRBJ1-2; a possible D gene is TRBD1 (6 bases). The V end was cut by 1 base, the J end by 7 bases, with 16 bases between. Germline V gene data show CDR1 as LGHNA and CDR2 as YSLEER. The CDR3 loop spans 15 amino acids. The CDR3 loop is CASSQVGGGASGYTF. In DNA form, the CDR3 reads TGCGCCAGCAGCCAAGTCGGAGGGGGGGCCTCTGGCTACACCTTC.

This chain uses TRBV29-1 with TRBJ2-5; D unresolved. The V and J ends lost 2 bases and 1 base respectively, with 8 bases between them. CDR3 size: 13 residues. Per the germline V gene, CDR1 is SQVTM and CDR2 is ANQGSEA. The CDR3 DNA is TGCAGCGTTGAAATACAGATCCAAGAGACCCAGTACTTC. Its translation: CSVEIQIQETQYF.

The chain has TRBV6-4 and TRBJ2-1, with D maybe TRBD1 (6 bases). V lost 2 bases and J lost 5, with 7 bases in between. The germline V gene has CDR1 MRHNA and CDR2 SNTAGT. CDR3 length: 13 amino acids. The CDR3 loop is CASSDRDNNEQFF. The CDR3 bases are TGTGCCAGCAGTGACAGGGACAACAATGAGCAGTTCTTC.

The CDR3 spells CASSPGLAGDTDTQYF. The CDR3 DNA reads as TGTGCCAGCAGCCCGGGACTAGCGGGGGATACAGATACGCAGTATTTT. This chain links TRBV9 with TRBJ2-3; 14 bases are a match to TRBD2. The CDR3 covers 16 residues. CDR1 and CDR2 from the germline V gene are SGDLS and YYNGEE. After removal of 4 bases from V and 3 bases from J, the junction contained 4 bases not matched to a gene.

The chain has TRBV7-3 and TRBJ2-6, with D unclear. V was pared by 5 bases and J by 0 bases, with 17 bases between. CDR3 length: 18 residues. Germline V gene sequence: CDR1 SGHTA, CDR2 FQGTGA. The CDR3 DNA sequence: TGTGCCAGCAGCCCTACAGTCCCTCCTCTCTCTGGGGCCAACGTCCTGACTTTC. This gives the protein CASSPTVPPLSGANVLTF.

The chain is built from TRBV2 and TRBJ2-2; 7 bases map to TRBD2. CDR1 is SNHLY and CDR2 is FYNNEI in the germline V gene. V shed 6 bases and J 3 bases; nucleotides not matched to a gene: 10. CDR3 length: 16 amino acids. CDR3 amino acids: CASSERGSIDTGELFF. CDR3 sequence (DNA): TGTGCCAGCAGCGAGCGGGGTAGTATTGACACCGGGGAGCTGTTTTTT.

This sequence joins TRBV11-2 and TRBJ2-4; D possibly corresponds to TRBD2 (6 bases). This CDR3 has 11 residues. Germline V gene lookup returns CDR1 SGHAT and CDR2 FQNNGV. V was clipped by 10 bases and J by 7 bases, with 11 bases between them. The CDR3 nucleotides read TGTGCCATCAACCGGGGGAACATTCAGTACTTC. Amino acids: CAINRGNIQYF. The complete variable domain, with remaining parts taken from reference TRBV11-2 and TRBJ2-4, reads EAGVAQSPRYKIIEKRQSVAFWCNPISGHATLYWYQQILGQGPKLLIQFQNNGVVDDSQLPKDRFSAERLKGVDSTLKIQPAKLEDSAVYLCAINRGNIQYFGAGTRLSVL.

Here the CDR3 DNA reads TGTGCCAGTAGTATAGGAAGGGGTGATACGCAGTATTTT. It specifies CASSIGRGDTQYF. The J gene is TRBJ2-3, the V gene TRBV19; a possible D gene is TRBD1 (5 bases). Looked up from germline, CDR1 is LNHDA and CDR2 is SQIVND (reference sequence). Trimming left V 1 base short and J 6 bases short, with 8 bases between. The CDR3 totals 13 residues.

V gene TRBV6-4 combines with J gene TRBJ2-1, with 10 positions matching TRBD2. Germline V CDR1 and CDR2: MRHNA, SNTAGT. V lost 0 bases to trimming and J lost 10 bases; unmatched junction nucleotides: 6. The CDR3 is 15 residues long. CDR3 DNA sequence: TGTGCCAGCAGTGACTCCTTAGCGGGGGGCTCGGAGCAGTTCTTC. It codes for CASSDSLAGGSEQFF.

The chain is built from TRBV6-6 and TRBJ1-2; D gene uncertain. The CDR3 consists of 12 residues. Trimming removed 5 bases from V and 3 bases from J, with 7 bases in between. Germline loops: CDR1 MNHNY, CDR2 SVGAGI (reference sequence). The CDR3 DNA is TGTGCCAGCAGTAAAACTGACTATGGCTACACCTTC. The encoded protein is CASSKTDYGYTF.

The chain links TRBV7-8 to TRBJ2-5; TRBD1 matches at 7 bases. The V gene's germline CDR1 is SGHVS and CDR2 FQNEAQ. The trim removed 2 bases at V and 5 bases at J, leaving 5 bases unmatched. This CDR3 has 14 amino acids. The chain's CDR3 is CASSLRGRGETQYF. CDR3 coding DNA: TGTGCCAGCAGCTTAAGGGGGCGCGGGGAGACCCAGTACTTC.

This clone was observed a single time. This chain connects TRBV6-5 to TRBJ1-6; 9 positions agree with TRBD1. Germline V CDR1 and CDR2: MNHEY, SVGAGI. The CDR3 consists of 14 residues. The J segment lost 6 bases and the V segment lost 6 bases, leaving 3 bases of the junction unmatched. The CDR3 region has the DNA TGTGCCAGCAGGCGGACAGGGGCTAATTCACCCCTCCACTTT. Protein: CASRRTGANSPLHF.

This clone was seen a single time. The chain combines TRBV6-5 with TRBJ1-1, with D possibly TRBD1 on 6 matching bases. Per the germline V gene, CDR1 is MNHEY and CDR2 is SVGAGI. V was trimmed by 6 bases and J by 9 bases, leaving 17 bases between them. This CDR3 is built from 13 residues. CDR3: CASSRGQSGQAFF. CDR3 sequence (DNA): TGTGCCAGCAGCAGAGGACAGAGTGGACAAGCTTTCTTT.

The chain employs TRBV29-1 and TRBJ1-2, with 7 bases fitting TRBD1. The V and J ends lost 6 bases and 8 bases, in that order; junction bases with no gene match: 12. The CDR3 runs to 13 residues. The germline V gene has CDR1 SQVTM and CDR2 ANQGSEA. As DNA, the CDR3 is TGCAGCGTACCCCCGGAGGGGGCGGGCGGCTACACCTTC. Protein: CSVPPEGAGGYTF.

Here the CDR3 reads CASSQPQALAGGPPSTDTQYF. The CDR3 nucleotides read TGTGCCAGCAGCCAACCCCAAGCCCTAGCGGGGGGGCCTCCTAGCACAGATACGCAGTATTTT. The V and J genes are TRBV14 and TRBJ2-3, with 12 nucleotides matching TRBD2. CDR1 SGHDN and CDR2 FVKESK come from the germline V gene. The V segment lost 2 bases and the J segment 0 bases; nucleotides outside the gene matches: 15. There are 21 residues in the CDR3.